These 20 T cell receptor beta chains originate from one sample sequenced in a study of siplizumab effects on memory and regulatory T cells. Clones were sequenced by immunoSEQ multiplex PCR, and TCRdb holds only the in-frame ones, with some missing. The data hold approximately 100,000 clones, with roughly 93% observed a single time. Specimen: Tregs sorted from blood. The receptors were gathered from a human donor in good health.

V is TRBV11-1 and J is TRBJ2-3; 11 bases map to TRBD2. The CDR3 is 16 amino acids. Germline V gene lookup returns CDR1 SGHAT and CDR2 FQDESV (reference sequence). With V trimmed by 2 bases and J by 3 bases, 4 bases remained unmatched. For the CDR3, the DNA is TGTGCCAGCAGCTTATGGTCTAGCGGGAGGACAGATACGCAGTATTTT. Translating it yields CASSLWSSGRTDTQYF.

The chain employs TRBV10-3 and TRBJ2-5, with D tentatively TRBD1 (5 bases). This CDR3 is built from 13 residues. V was pared by 6 bases and J by 1 base, with 9 bases between. Germline CDR1 is ENHRY and CDR2 is SYGVKD. In DNA form, the CDR3 reads TGTGCCATCAGCGTACAGGCCCAAGAGACCCAGTACTTC. It is translated as CAISVQAQETQYF.

The V and J genes are TRBV2 and TRBJ1-2, with D unresolved. Trimming pared 6 bases from V and 2 bases from J, leaving 16 bases between. The CDR3 length is 15 residues. Germline loops: CDR1 SNHLY, CDR2 FYNNEI. CDR3 DNA sequence: TGTGCCAGCAGCCGTAGTGTCGCACTCAACTATGGCTACACCTTC. This codes for CASSRSVALNYGYTF.

The V gene is TRBV7-3, the J gene TRBJ2-2; 12 nucleotides match TRBD2. V lost 2 bases to trimming and J lost 5 bases; unmatched junction nucleotides: 0. CDR1 and CDR2 from the germline V gene are SGHTA and FQGTGA. The CDR3 covers 15 residues. The chain's CDR3 is CASSLGTSGTGELFF. Here the CDR3 DNA reads TGTGCCAGCAGCTTAGGGACTAGCGGGACCGGGGAGCTGTTTTTT.

The CDR3 region has the DNA TGTGCCAGTAGTACATATCCAGAGGAGCAGTTCTTC. This gives the protein CASSTYPEEQFF. This chain connects TRBV19 to TRBJ2-1; no reliable D call. Germline V gives CDR1 LNHDA, CDR2 SQIVND (reference sequence). With 4 bases removed from V and 10 bases from J, the gap between germline ends came to 11 bases. CDR3 length: 12 amino acids. Full variable domain (remainder filled in from reference TRBV19 and TRBJ2-1): DGGITQSPKYLFRKEGQNVTLSCEQNLNHDAMYWYRQDPGQGLRLIYYSQIVNDFQKGDIAEGYSVSREKKESFPLTVTSAQKNPTAFYLCASSTYPEEQFFGPGTRLTVL.

This sequence joins TRBV15 and TRBJ1-6; D uncertain. CDR1 LNHNV and CDR2 YYDKDF come from the germline V gene (reference sequence). V lost 0 bases, J lost 7 bases, and 1 base lay in between. This CDR3 region has 12 residues. This CDR3 reads CATSRDNSPLHF. CDR3 sequence (DNA): TGTGCCACCAGCAGAGACAATTCACCCCTCCACTTT.

The J gene is TRBJ1-5, the V gene TRBV6-6; D is unresolved. V was shortened by 5 bases and J by 2 bases, with 13 bases between the two germline ends. CDR3 length equals 15 residues. The germline CDR1 and CDR2 sequences are MNHNY and SVGAGI (reference sequence). The CDR3 here is CASSPGGRGNQPQHF. The CDR3 bases are TGTGCCAGCAGTCCAGGAGGTCGCGGCAATCAGCCCCAGCATTTT.

V gene TRBV30 combines with J gene TRBJ1-2; tentative D call: TRBD1 (6 bases). V was pared by 1 base and J by 5 bases, with 20 bases between. This CDR3 is 16 amino acids long. Germline CDR1 reads GTSNPN; CDR2 reads SVGIG (reference sequence). This chain's CDR3 is CAWSALSGGRRYGYTF. The CDR3 nucleotides read TGTGCCTGGAGTGCCTTGAGTGGGGGGCGCAGGTATGGCTACACCTTC. The full variable domain, in which reference TRBV30 and TRBJ1-2 provide the parts outside the CDR3, is SQTIHQWPATLVQPVGSPLSLECTVEGTSNPNLYWYRQAAGRGLQLLFYSVGIGQISSEVPQNLSASRPQDRQFILSSKKLLLSDSGFYLCAWSALSGGRRYGYTFGSGTRLTVV.

The V call is TRBV5-4, the J call TRBJ2-5, with 7 bases that match TRBD2. Germline V gene data show CDR1 as SGHNT and CDR2 as YYREEE (reference sequence). V lost 1 base and J lost 5; bases outside the gene matches: 5. This CDR3 is built from 14 residues. Here the CDR3 reads CASSLRPGRETQYF. Written as DNA, the CDR3 is TGTGCCAGCAGCTTGAGGCCCGGGAGGGAGACCCAGTACTTC.

The chain carries TRBV6-5 and TRBJ2-7, with D maybe TRBD1 (7 bases). The CDR3 runs 15 residues. V lost 6 bases and J 3 bases, leaving 18 bases between the germline ends. CDR1 and CDR2 from the germline V gene are MNHEY and SVGAGI. The CDR3 is CASSLGAGGIYEQYF. As DNA, the CDR3 is TGTGCCAGCAGCCTAGGGGCAGGGGGGATCTACGAGCAGTACTTC.

Here the CDR3 reads CASSLDRANGNTIYF. In DNA form, the CDR3 reads TGCGCCAGCAGCTTAGACAGGGCTAACGGAAACACCATATATTTT. The chain has TRBV5-1 and TRBJ1-3; 7 bases match TRBD1. After removal of 2 bases from V and 4 bases from J, the junction contained 6 bases not matched to a gene. CDR1 and CDR2 from the germline V gene are SGHRS and YFSETQ. This CDR3 is built from 15 residues.

V is TRBV6-1 and J is TRBJ2-5, with D perhaps TRBD2 (5 bases). Germline V lookup: CDR1 MNHNS, CDR2 SASEGT. CDR3 length equals 13 residues. The germline V and J ends were trimmed by 6 bases and 5 bases, with 13 bases remaining between them. In DNA form, the CDR3 reads TGTGCCAGCAGCGCGGGTAGGAGGGAGACCCAGTACTTC. Translation gives CASSAGRRETQYF.

The chain recombines TRBV19 with TRBJ1-5; D is ambiguous. The CDR3 runs to 12 residues. V lost 5 bases, J lost 0 bases, and 2 bases lay in between. The germline CDR1 and CDR2 sequences are LNHDA and SQIVND (reference sequence). CDR3 nucleotides: TGTGCCAGTAGTTATAGCAATCAGCCCCAGCATTTT. Protein: CASSYSNQPQHF.

This clone was seen a single time. CDR3 protein: CASRPTPGYSPLHF. The CDR3 DNA reads as TGTGCCAGCAGACCTACACCCGGATATTCACCCCTCCACTTT. The J gene is TRBJ1-6, the V gene TRBV6-5, with unresolved D. The germline V gene has CDR1 MNHEY and CDR2 SVGAGI. The CDR3 is made up of 14 amino acids. The V gene lost 6 bases and the J gene lost 8 bases, with 14 bases spanning the gap.

The chain links TRBV4-3 to TRBJ1-2, with 8 bases fitting TRBD1. Germline values: CDR1 LGHNA, CDR2 YSLEER. V dropped 3 bases and J dropped 5; count of bases not matched to a gene: 2. This CDR3 comprises 13 residues. The DNA for the CDR3 is TGCGCCAGCAGCCAGGACAGGGCGTATGGCTACACCTTC. Amino acid sequence: CASSQDRAYGYTF.

There are a few counts of this clone. The chain links TRBV5-1 to TRBJ1-6; TRBD1 matches 9 bases. Per germline, CDR1 SGHRS and CDR2 YFSETQ. The CDR3 totals 15 residues. V lost 5 bases, J lost 7 bases, and 7 bases stayed unmatched. CDR3 in DNA: TGCGCCAGCAGTCCACAGGGGGCTGGCAATTCACCCCTCCACTTT. It encodes CASSPQGAGNSPLHF.

This clone showed up just once. The chain has TRBV9 and TRBJ1-3, with D unresolved. The CDR3 is 15 amino acids. Germline CDR1 reads SGDLS; CDR2 reads YYNGEE. V lost 0 bases and J 4 bases, leaving 11 bases between the germline ends. The CDR3, as DNA: TGTGCCAGCAGCGTAGACAGCCACTCCGGAAACACCATATATTTT. Protein product: CASSVDSHSGNTIYF.

The chain carries TRBV6-1 and TRBJ1-1; perhaps TRBD1 as D (6 bases). Germline lookup yields CDR1 MNHNS and CDR2 SASEGT. V was shortened by 5 bases and J by 1 base, with 11 bases between the two germline ends. This CDR3 is 14 amino acids long. CDR3: CASSLTGTNTEAFF. As DNA, the CDR3 is TGTGCCAGCAGTTTAACAGGGACGAACACTGAAGCTTTCTTT.

This clone was observed a single time. The chain carries TRBV30 and TRBJ1-5; weak D call: TRBD1 (6 bases). The germline V and J ends were trimmed by 1 base and 4 bases, with 17 bases remaining between them. Germline V gives CDR1 GTSNPN, CDR2 SVGIG (reference sequence). CDR3 length: 16 residues. The CDR3 DNA follows: TGTGCCTGGAGTGCCAAGACAGGAGGAGCAAATCAGCCCCAGCATTTT. As protein: CAWSAKTGGANQPQHF.

The V gene is TRBV30, the J gene TRBJ2-5, with a tentative D call TRBD2 (6 bases). This CDR3 is built from 13 residues. V was clipped by 5 bases and J by 5 bases, with 15 bases between them. Germline CDR1 reads GTSNPN; CDR2 reads SVGIG (reference sequence). The CDR3 region is CAWCRDFVETQYF. The CDR3, as DNA: TGTGCCTGGTGCCGGGACTTCGTTGAGACCCAGTACTTC.